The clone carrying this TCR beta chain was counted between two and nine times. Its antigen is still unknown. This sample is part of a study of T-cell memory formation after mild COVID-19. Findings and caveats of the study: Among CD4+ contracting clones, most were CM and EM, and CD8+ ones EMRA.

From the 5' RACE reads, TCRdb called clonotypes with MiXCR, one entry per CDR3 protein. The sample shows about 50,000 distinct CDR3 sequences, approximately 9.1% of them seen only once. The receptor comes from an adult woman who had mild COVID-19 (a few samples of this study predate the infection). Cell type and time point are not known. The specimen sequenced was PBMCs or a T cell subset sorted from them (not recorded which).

The CDR3 coding sequence is TGTGCCAGCAGCAAAGAGACCGGGAACACGTCCTACGAGCAGTACTTC. Its translation is CASSKETGNTSYEQYF. The chain is built from TRBV21-1 and TRBJ2-7; the table's TRBD1 call for D was not verified on the DNA. TRBV21-1 is shown as a pseudogene. This CDR3 comprises 16 residues.